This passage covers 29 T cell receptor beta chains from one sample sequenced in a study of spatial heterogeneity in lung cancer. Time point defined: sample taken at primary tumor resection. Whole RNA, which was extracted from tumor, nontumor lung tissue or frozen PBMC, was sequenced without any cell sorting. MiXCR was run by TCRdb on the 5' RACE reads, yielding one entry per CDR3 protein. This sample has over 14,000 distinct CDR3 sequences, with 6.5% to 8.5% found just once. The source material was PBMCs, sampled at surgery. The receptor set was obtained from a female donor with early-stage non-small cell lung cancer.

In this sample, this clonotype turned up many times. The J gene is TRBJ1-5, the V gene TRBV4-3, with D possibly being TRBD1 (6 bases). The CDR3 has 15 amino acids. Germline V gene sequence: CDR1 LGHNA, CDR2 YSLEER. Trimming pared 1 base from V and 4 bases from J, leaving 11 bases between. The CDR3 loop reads CASSQGLGGNQPQHF. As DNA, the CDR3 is TGCGCCAGCAGCCAAGGATTAGGGGGGAATCAGCCCCAGCATTTT.

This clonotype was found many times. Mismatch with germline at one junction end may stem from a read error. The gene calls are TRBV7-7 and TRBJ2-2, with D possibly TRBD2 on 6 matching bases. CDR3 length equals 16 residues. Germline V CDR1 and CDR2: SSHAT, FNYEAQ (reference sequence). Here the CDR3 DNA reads TGTGCTAGCAGCTTAGCGTCGGGAGTTGCCACCGGGGAGCTGTTTTTT. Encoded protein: CASSLASGVATGELFF.

This chain's CDR3 is CASSQEITGTGTQETQYF. Written as DNA, the CDR3 is TGTGCCAGCAGCCAAGAGATTACCGGGACAGGGACCCAAGAGACCCAGTACTTC. V gene TRBV3-1 combines with J gene TRBJ2-5; 9 bases match TRBD1. V dropped 0 bases and J dropped 1; count of bases not matched to a gene: 9. Looked up from germline, CDR1 is LGHDT and CDR2 is YNNKEL (reference sequence). This CDR3 has 18 residues.

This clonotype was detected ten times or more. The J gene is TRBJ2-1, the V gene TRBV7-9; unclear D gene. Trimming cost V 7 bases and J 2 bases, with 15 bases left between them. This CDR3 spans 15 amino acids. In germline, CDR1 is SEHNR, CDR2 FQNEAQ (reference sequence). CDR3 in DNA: TGTGCCAGCACCGCCGGTACAAACCCCTACAATGAGCAGTTCTTC. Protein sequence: CASTAGTNPYNEQFF.

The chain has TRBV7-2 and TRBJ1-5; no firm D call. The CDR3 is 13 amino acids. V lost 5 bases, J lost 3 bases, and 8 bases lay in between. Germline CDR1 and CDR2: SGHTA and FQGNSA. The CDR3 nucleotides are TGTGCCAGCAGCCCGGCGGCCAATCAGCCCCAGCATTTT. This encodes CASSPAANQPQHF. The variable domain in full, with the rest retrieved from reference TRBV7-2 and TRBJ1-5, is GAGVSQSPSNKVTEKGKDVELRCDPISGHTALYWYRQSLGQGLEFLIYFQGNSAPDKSGLPSDRFSAERTGGSVSTLTIQRTQQEDSAVYLCASSPAANQPQHFGDGTRLSIL.

The chain's CDR3 is CSVASLREDTQYF. The CDR3 nucleotides read TGCAGCGTCGCTAGCCTCCGGGAAGATACGCAGTATTTT. V usage is TRBV29-1 and J usage is TRBJ2-3, with D perhaps TRBD2 (5 bases). V lost 6 bases and J lost 5, with 15 bases in between. Germline V gene data show CDR1 as SQVTM and CDR2 as ANQGSEA. The CDR3 loop spans 13 amino acids.

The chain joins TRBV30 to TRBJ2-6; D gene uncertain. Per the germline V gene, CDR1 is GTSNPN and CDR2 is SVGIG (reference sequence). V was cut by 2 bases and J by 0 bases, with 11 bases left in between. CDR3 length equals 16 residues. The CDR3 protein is CAWSPPRGSGANVLTF. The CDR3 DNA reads TGTGCCTGGAGTCCCCCTCGTGGCTCTGGGGCCAACGTCCTGACTTTC.

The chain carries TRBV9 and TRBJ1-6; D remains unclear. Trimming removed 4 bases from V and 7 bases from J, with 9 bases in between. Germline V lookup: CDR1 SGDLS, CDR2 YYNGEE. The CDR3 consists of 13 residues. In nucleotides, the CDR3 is TGTGCCAGCAGCACAACCGAGAATTCACCCCTCCACTTT. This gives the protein CASSTTENSPLHF.

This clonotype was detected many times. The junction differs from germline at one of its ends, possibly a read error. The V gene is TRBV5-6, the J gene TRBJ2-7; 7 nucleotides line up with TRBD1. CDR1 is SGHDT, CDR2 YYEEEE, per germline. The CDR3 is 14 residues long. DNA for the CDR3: TGTGCCAGCAGCCTCGGGACAGTGGGCCCGCACTACCACTTC. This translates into CASSLGTVGPHYHF.

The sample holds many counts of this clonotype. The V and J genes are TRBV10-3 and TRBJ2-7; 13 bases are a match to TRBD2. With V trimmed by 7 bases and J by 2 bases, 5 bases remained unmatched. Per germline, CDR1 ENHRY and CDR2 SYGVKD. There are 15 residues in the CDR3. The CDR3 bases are TGTGCCATCACCGGGACTAGCGGGGCCCCCTACGAGCAGTACTTC. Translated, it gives CAITGTSGAPYEQYF.

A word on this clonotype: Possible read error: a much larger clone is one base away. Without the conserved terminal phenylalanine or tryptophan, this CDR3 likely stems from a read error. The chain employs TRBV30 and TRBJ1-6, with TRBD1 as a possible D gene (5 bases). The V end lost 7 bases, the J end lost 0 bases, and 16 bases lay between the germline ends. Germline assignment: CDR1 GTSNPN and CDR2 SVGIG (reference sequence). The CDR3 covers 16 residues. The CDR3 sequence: CASRGRGGSYNSPLHL. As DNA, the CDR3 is TGTGCCTCCCGGGGCCGTGGAGGCTCCTATAATTCACCCCTCCACTTG.

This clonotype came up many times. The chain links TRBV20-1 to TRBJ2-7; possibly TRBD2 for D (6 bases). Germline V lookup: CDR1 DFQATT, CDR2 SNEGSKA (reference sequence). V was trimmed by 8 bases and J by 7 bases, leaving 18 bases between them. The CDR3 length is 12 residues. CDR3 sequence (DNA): TGCAGTTACGTACCGGGAGTTAGGGAGCAGTACTTC. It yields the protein CSYVPGVREQYF.

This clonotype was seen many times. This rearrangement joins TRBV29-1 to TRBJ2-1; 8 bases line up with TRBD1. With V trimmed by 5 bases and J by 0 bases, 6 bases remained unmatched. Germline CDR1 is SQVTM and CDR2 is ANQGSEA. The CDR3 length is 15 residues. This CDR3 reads CSVKYRGSSYNEQFF. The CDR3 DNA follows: TGCAGCGTTAAATACAGGGGGAGCTCCTACAATGAGCAGTTCTTC.

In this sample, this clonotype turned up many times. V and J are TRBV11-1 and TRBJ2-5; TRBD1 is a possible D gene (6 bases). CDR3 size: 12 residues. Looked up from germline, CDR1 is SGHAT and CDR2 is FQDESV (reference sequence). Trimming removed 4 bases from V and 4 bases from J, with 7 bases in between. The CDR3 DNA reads TGTGCCAGCAGCTGGGGGCGAGAGACCCAGTACTTC. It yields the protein CASSWGRETQYF. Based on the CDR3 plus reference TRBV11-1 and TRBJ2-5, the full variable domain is EAEVAQSPRYKITEKSQAVAFWCDPISGHATLYWYRQILGQGPELLVQFQDESVVDDSQLPKDRFSAERLKGVDSTLKIQPAELGDSAMYLCASSWGRETQYFGPGTRLLVL.

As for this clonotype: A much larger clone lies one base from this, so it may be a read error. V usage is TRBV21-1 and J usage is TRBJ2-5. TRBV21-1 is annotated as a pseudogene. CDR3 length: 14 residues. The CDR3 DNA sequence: TGTGCCAGCAGCAAAAGAGGCTGTCAAGAGACCCAGTACTTC. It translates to CASSKRGCQETQYF.

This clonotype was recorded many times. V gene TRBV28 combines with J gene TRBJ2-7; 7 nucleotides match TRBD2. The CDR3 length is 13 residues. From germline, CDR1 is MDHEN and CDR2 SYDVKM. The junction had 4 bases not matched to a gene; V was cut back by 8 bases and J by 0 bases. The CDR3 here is CASAGLDSYEQYF. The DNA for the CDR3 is TGTGCCAGCGCCGGACTAGACTCCTACGAGCAGTACTTC.

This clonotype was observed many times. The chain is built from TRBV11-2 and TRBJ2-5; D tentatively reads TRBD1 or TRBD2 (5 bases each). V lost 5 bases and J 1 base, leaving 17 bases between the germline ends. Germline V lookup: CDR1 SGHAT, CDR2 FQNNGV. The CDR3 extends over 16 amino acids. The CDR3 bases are TGTGCCAGCAGCCCCACTTTGTGGGGGTCCCAAGAGACCCAGTACTTC. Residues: CASSPTLWGSQETQYF.

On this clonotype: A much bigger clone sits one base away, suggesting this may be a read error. CDR3 amino acids: CASSPRSGDNQPQHF. The DNA for the CDR3 is TGTGCCAGCTCACCGCGGTCAGGGGACAATCAGCCCCAGCATTTT. The chain uses TRBV18 and TRBJ1-5, with D perhaps matching TRBD1 (6 bases). Per germline, CDR1 KGHSH and CDR2 LQKENI. The V and J ends lost 3 bases and 3 bases respectively, with 12 bases between them. The CDR3 loop spans 15 amino acids.

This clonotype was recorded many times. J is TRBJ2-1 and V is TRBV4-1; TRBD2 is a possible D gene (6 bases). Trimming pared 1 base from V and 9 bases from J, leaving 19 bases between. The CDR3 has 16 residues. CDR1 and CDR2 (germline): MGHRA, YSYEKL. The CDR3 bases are TGCGCCAGCAGCCAAGTAGATAGCGGTTCCCCTATTGAGCAGTTCTTC. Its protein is CASSQVDSGSPIEQFF.

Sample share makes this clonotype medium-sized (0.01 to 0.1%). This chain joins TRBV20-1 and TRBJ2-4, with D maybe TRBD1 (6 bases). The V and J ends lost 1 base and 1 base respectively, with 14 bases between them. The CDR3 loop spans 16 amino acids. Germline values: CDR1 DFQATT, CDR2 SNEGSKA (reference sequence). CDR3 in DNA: TGCAGTGCTAGAGGGGGGCCCGAAGGGGCCAAAAACATTCAGTACTTC. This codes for CSARGGPEGAKNIQYF.

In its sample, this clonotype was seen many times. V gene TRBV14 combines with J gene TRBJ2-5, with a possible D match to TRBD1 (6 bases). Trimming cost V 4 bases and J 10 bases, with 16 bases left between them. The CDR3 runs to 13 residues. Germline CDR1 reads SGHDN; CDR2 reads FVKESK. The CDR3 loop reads CASSPEQGLSQYF. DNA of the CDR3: TGTGCCAGCAGCCCGGAACAGGGTTTGAGCCAGTACTTC.

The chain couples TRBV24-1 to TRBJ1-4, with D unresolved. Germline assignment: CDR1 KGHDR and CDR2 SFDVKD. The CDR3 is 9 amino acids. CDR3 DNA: TGTGCAACTAATGAAAAACTGTTTTTT. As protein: CATNEKLFF.

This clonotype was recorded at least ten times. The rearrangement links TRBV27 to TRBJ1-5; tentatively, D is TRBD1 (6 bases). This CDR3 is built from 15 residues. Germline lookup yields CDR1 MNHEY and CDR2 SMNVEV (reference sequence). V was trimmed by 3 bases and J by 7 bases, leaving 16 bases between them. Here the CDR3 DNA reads TGTGCCAGCAGTTTTGAGGGGGGAAGGGGGCAGCCCCAGCATTTT. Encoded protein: CASSFEGGRGQPQHF.

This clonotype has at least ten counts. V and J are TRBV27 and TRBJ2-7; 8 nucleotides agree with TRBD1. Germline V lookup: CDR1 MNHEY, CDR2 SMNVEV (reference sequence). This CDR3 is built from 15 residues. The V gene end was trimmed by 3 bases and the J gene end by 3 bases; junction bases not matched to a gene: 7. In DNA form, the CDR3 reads TGTGCCAGCAGTTTGACAGGGGTGGGGTTCTACGAGCAGTACTTC. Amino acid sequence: CASSLTGVGFYEQYF.

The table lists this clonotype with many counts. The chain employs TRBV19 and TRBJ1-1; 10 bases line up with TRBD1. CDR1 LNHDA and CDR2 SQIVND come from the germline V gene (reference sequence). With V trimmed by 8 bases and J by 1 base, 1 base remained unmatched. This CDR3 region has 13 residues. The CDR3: CASRDRGNTEAFF. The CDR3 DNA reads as TGTGCCAGTCGGGACAGGGGGAACACTGAAGCTTTCTTT.

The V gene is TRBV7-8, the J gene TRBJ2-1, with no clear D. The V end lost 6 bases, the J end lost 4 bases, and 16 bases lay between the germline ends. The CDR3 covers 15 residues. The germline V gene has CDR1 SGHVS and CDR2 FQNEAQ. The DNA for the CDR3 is TGTGCCAGCAGTTCCAGGACCATGAGATACAATGAGCAGTTCTTC. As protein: CASSSRTMRYNEQFF.

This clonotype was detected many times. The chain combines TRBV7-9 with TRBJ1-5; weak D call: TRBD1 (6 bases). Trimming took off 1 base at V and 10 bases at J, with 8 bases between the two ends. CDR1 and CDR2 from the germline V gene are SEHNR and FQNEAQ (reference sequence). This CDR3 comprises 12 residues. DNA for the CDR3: TGTGCCAGCAGCTTAGGAGGGGGTCCCCAGCATTTT. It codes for CASSLGGGPQHF.

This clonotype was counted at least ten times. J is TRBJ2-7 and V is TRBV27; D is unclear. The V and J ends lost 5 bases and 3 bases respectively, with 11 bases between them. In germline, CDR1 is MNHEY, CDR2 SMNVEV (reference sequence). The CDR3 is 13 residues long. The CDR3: CASSPHKSYEQYF. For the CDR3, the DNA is TGTGCCAGCAGTCCGCACAAGAGCTACGAGCAGTACTTC.

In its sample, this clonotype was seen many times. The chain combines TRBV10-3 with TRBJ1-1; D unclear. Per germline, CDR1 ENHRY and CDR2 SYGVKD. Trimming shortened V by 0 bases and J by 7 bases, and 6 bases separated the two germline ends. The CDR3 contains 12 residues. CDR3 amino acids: CAISESGGEAFF. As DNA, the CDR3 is TGTGCCATCAGTGAGTCAGGCGGTGAAGCTTTCTTT.